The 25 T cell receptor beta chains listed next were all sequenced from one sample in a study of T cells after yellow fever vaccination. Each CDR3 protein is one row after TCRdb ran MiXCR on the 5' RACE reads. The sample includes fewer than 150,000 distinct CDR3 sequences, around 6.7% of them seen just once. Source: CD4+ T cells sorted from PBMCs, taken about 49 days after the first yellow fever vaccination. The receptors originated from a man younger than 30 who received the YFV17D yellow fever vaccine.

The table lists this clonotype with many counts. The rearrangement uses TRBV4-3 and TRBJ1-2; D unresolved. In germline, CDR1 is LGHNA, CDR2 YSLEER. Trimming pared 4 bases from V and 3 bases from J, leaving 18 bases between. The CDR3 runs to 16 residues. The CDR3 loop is CASSRYLLVADYGYTF. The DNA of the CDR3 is TGCGCCAGCAGCCGGTATTTGTTAGTAGCGGACTATGGCTACACCTTC.

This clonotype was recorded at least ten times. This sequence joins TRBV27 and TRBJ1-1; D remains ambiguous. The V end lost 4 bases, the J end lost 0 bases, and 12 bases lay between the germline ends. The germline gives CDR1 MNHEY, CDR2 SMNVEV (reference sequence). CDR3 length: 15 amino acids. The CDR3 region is CASSSRERLNTEAFF. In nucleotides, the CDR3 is TGTGCCAGCAGTTCCCGTGAGAGATTGAACACTGAAGCTTTCTTT.

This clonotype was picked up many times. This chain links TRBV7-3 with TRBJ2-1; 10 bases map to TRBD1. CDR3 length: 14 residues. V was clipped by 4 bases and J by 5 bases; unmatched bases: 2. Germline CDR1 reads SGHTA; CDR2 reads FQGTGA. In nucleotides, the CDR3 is TGTGCCAGCAGCTCAGGGACAGGGGACAATGAGCAGTTCTTC. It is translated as CASSSGTGDNEQFF.

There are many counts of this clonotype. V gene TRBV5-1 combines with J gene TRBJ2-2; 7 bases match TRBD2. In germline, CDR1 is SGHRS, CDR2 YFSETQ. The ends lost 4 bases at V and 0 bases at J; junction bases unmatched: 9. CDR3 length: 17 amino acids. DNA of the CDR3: TGCGCCAGCAGCCCCTGGGCTAGCGGAACGAACACCGGGGAGCTGTTTTTT. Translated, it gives CASSPWASGTNTGELFF. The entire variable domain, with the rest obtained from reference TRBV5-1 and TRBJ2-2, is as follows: KAGVTQTPRYLIKTRGQQVTLSCSPISGHRSVSWYQQTPGQGLQFLFEYFSETQRNKGNFPGRFSGRQFSNSRSEMNVSTLELGDSALYLCASSPWASGTNTGELFFGEGSRLTVL.

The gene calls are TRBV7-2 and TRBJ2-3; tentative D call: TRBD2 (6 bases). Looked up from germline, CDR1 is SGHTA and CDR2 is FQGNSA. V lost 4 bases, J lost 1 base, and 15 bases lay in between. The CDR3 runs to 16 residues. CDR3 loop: CASSSRSGGGTDTQYF. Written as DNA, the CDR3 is TGTGCCAGCAGCTCGAGATCTGGCGGGGGCACAGATACGCAGTATTTT. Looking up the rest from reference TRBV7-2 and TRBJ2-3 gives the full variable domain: GAGVSQSPSNKVTEKGKDVELRCDPISGHTALYWYRQSLGQGLEFLIYFQGNSAPDKSGLPSDRFSAERTGGSVSTLTIQRTQQEDSAVYLCASSSRSGGGTDTQYFGPGTRLTVL.

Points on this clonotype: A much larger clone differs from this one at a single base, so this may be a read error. CDR3 nucleotide sequence: TGTGCCAGTACCCGGGGAGATGCGCAGTATTTT. Translation: CASTRGDAQYF. This chain joins TRBV19 and TRBJ2-3, with D tentatively TRBD2 (5 bases). The germline V gene encodes CDR1 LNHDA and CDR2 SQIVND (reference sequence). The CDR3 length is 11 residues.

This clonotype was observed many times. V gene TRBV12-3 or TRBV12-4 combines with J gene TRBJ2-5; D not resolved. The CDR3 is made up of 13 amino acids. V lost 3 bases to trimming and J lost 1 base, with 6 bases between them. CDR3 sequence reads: CASSFGSQETQYF. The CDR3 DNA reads TGTGCCAGCAGTTTCGGATCCCAAGAGACCCAGTACTTC.

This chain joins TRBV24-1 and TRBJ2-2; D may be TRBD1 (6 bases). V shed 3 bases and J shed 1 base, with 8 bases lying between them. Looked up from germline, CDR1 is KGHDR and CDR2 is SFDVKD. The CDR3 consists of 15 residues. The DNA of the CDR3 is TGTGCCACCAGTGATCCGGGACAGAACACCGGGGAGCTGTTTTTT. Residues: CATSDPGQNTGELFF.

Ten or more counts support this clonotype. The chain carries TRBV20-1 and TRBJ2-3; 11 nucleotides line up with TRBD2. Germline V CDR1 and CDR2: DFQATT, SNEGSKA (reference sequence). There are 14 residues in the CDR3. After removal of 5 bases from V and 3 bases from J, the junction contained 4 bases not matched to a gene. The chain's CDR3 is CSAAIAGGTDTQYF. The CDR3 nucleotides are TGCAGTGCTGCTATAGCGGGGGGGACAGATACGCAGTATTTT.

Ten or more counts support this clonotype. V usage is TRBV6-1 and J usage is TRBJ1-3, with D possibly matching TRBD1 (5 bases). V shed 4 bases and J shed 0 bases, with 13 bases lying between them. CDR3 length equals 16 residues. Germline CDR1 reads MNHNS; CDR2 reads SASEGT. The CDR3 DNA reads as TGTGCCAGCAGTGCTCACGGGGGTAGCTCTGGAAACACCATATATTTT. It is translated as CASSAHGGSSGNTIYF.

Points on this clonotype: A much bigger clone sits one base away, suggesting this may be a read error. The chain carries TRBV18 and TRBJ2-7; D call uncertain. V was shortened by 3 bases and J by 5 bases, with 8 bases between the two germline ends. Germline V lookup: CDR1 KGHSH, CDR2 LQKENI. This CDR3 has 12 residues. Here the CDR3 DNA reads TGTGCCAGCTCACCGGGCAACCACGAGCAGTACTTC. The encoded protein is CASSPGNHEQYF.

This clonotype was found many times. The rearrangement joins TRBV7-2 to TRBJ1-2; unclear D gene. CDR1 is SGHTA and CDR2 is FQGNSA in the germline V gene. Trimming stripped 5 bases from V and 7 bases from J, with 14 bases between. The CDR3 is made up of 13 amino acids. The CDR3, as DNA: TGTGCCAGCAGCATCTCGGGTGAACGTGGCTACACCTTC. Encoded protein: CASSISGERGYTF.

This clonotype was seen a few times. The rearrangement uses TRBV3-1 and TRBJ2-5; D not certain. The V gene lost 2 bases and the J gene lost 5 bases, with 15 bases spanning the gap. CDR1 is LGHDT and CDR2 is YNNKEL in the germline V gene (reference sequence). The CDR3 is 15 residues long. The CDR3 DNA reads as TGTGCCAGCAGCCAAATTTCGGTTGGGGTGGAGACCCAGTACTTC. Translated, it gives CASSQISVGVETQYF.

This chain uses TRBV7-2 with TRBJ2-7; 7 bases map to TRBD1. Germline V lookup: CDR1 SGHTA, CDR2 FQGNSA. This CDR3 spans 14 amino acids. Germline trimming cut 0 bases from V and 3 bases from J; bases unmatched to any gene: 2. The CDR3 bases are TGTGCCAGCAGCTTAGCGGCAGGGGGCTACGAGCAGTACTTC. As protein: CASSLAAGGYEQYF.

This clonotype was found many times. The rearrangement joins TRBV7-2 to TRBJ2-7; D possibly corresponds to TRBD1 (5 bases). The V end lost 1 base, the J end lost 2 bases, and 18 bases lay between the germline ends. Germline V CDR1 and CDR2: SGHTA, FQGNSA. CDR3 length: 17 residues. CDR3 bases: TGTGCCAGCAGCTTAGGACTCACACCGACAGATCCCTACGAGCAGTACTTC. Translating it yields CASSLGLTPTDPYEQYF.

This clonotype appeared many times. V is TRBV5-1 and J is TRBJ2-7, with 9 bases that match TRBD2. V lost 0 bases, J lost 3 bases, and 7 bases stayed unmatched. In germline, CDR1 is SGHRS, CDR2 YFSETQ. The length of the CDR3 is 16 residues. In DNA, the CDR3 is TGCGCCAGCAGCTTGGATGCGGGGGGGAGCCGCTACGAGCAGTACTTC. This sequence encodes CASSLDAGGSRYEQYF.

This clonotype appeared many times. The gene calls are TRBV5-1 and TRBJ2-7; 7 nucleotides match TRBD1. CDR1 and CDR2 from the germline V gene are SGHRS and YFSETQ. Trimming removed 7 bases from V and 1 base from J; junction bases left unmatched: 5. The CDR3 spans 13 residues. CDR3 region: CASSTGKSYEQYF. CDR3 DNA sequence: TGCGCCAGCTCGACAGGGAAATCCTACGAGCAGTACTTC. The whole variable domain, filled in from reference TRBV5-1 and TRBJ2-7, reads KAGVTQTPRYLIKTRGQQVTLSCSPISGHRSVSWYQQTPGQGLQFLFEYFSETQRNKGNFPGRFSGRQFSNSRSEMNVSTLELGDSALYLCASSTGKSYEQYFGPGTRLTVT.

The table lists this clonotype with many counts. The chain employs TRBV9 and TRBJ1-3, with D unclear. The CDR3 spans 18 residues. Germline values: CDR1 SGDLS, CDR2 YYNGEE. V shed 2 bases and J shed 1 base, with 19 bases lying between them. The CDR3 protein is CASSVEAWKGFSGNTIYF. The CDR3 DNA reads TGTGCCAGCAGCGTTGAGGCATGGAAGGGATTTTCTGGAAACACCATATATTTT.

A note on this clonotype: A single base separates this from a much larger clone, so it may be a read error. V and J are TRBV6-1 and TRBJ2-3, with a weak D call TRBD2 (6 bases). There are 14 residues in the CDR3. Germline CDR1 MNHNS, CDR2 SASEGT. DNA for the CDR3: TGTGCCAGCAGACCGGCCCTCACGGGGGATACGAAGTATTTT. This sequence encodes CASRPALTGDTKYF.

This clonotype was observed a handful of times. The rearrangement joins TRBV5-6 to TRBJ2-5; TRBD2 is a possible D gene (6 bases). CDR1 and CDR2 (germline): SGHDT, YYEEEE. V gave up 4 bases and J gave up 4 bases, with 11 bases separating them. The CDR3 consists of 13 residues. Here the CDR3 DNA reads TGTGCCAGCAGCGCGCGGGACTTAGAGACCCAGTACTTC. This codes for CASSARDLETQYF.

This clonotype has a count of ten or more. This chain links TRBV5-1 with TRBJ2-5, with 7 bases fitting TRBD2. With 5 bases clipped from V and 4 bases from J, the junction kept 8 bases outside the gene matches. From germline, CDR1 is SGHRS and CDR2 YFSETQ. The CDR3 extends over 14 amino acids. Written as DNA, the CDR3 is TGCGCCAGCAGTCGTGGACTAGGTCGAGAGACCCAGTACTTC. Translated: CASSRGLGRETQYF. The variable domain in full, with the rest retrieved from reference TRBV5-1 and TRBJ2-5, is KAGVTQTPRYLIKTRGQQVTLSCSPISGHRSVSWYQQTPGQGLQFLFEYFSETQRNKGNFPGRFSGRQFSNSRSEMNVSTLELGDSALYLCASSRGLGRETQYFGPGTRLLVL.

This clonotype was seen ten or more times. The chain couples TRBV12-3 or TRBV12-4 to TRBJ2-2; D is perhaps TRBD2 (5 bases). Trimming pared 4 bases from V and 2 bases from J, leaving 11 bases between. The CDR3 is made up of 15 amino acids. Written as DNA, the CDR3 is TGTGCCAGCAGTTGGAGGTCGGGAAACACCGGGGAGCTGTTTTTT. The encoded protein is CASSWRSGNTGELFF.

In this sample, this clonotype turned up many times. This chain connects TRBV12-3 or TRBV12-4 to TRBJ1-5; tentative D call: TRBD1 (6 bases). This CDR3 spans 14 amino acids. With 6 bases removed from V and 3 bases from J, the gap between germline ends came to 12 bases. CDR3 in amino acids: CASSRTAFNQPQHF. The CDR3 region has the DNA TGTGCCAGCAGCAGGACAGCCTTCAATCAGCCCCAGCATTTT.

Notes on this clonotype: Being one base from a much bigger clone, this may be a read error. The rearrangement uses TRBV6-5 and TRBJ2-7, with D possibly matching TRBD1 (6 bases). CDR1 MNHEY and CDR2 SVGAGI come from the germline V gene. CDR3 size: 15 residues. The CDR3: CAISYGTRVSYEQYF. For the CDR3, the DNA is TGTGCCATCAGTTATGGGACAAGGGTGTCCTACGAGCAGTACTTC.

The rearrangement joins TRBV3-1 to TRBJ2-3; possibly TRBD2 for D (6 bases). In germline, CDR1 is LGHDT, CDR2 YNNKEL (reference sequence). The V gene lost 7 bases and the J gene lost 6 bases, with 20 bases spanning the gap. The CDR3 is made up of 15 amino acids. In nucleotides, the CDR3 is TGTGCCAGCAACGTGGGACTCTTTCAGGTCGATACGCAGTATTTT. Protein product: CASNVGLFQVDTQYF.